The clone carrying this T cell receptor beta chain was seen only a few times. CDR1 and CDR2 (germline): SNHLY, FYNNEI. Trimming took 1 base from V and 6 from J, leaving 10 bases between them. The CDR3 has 14 amino acids. This record comes from a study of blood T cells in healthy people across ages. Study as a whole: Template switching recovered approximately one barcoded beta molecule for every two T cells.

Using a J-beta primer mix together with a sample-barcoded 5' primer, a second PCR was run for about 6 to 11 cycles. Each cDNA molecule, via a template-switch adaptor with 12 random nucleotides, was tagged. One entry per CDR3 protein, called by TCRdb with MiXCR from the 5' RACE reads. Here the sample spans about 1.8 million distinct CDR3 sequences, just under 50% being singletons. The TCR sequence derives from a woman aged 40 to 50 in good health. The gene calls are TRBV2 and TRBJ2-1; the D gene is possibly TRBD2 (5 bases). The sample consisted of blood. This CDR3 is CASSEVTAANEQFF. In DNA form, the CDR3 reads TGTGCCAGCAGTGAAGTTACAGCGGCCAATGAGCAGTTCTTC.